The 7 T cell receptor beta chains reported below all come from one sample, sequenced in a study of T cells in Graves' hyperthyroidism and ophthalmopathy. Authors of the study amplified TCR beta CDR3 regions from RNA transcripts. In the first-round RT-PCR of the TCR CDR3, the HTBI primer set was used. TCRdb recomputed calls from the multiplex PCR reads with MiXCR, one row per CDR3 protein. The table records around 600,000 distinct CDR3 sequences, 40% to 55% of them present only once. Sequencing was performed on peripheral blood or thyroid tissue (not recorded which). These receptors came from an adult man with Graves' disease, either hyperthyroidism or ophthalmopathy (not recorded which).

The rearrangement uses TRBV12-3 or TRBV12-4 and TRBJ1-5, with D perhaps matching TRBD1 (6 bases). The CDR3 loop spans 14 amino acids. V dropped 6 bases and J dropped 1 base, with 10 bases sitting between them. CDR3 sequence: CASRRGQSNQPQHF. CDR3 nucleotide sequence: TGTGCCAGCAGACGTGGACAGAGCAATCAGCCCCAGCATTTT.

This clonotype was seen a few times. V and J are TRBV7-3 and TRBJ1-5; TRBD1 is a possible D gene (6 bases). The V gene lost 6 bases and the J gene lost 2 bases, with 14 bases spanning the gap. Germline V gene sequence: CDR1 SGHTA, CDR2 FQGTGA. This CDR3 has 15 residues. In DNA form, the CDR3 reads TGTGCCAGCAGACTGAGGGGGGCAGGCAATCAGCCCCAGCATTTT. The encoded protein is CASRLRGAGNQPQHF.

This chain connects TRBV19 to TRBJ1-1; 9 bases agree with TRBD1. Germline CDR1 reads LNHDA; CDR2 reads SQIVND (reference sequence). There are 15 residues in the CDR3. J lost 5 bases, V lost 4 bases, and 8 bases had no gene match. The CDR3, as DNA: TGTGCCAGTAGTACCCGGACAGGGGATTGGACTGAAGCTTTCTTT. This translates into CASSTRTGDWTEAFF.

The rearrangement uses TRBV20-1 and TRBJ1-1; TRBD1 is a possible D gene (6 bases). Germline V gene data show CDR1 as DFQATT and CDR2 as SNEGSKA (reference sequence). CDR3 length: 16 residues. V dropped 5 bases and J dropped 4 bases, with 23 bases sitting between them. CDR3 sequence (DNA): TGCAGTGCTCGACACGCTGGGGGGCGAGGGGGCACTGAAGCTTTCTTT. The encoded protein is CSARHAGGRGGTEAFF.

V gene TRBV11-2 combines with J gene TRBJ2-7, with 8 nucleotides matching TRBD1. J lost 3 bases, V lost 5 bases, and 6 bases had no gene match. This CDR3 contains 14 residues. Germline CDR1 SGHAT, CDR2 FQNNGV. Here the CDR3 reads CASSLNRGVYEQYF. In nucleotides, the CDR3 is TGTGCCAGCAGCCTAAACAGGGGGGTCTACGAGCAGTACTTC.

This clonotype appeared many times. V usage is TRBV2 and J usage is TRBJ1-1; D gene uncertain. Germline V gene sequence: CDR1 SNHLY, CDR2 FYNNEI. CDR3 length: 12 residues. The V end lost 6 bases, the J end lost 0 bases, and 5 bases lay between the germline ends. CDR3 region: CASSEMNTEAFF. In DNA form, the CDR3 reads TGTGCCAGCAGCGAAATGAACACTGAAGCTTTCTTT.

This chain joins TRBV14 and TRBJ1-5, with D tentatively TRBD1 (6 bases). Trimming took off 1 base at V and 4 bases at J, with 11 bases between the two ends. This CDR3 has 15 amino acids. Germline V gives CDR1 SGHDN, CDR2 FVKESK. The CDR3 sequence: CASSQGDMKNQPQHF. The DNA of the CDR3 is TGTGCCAGCAGCCAAGGGGACATGAAAAATCAGCCCCAGCATTTT.